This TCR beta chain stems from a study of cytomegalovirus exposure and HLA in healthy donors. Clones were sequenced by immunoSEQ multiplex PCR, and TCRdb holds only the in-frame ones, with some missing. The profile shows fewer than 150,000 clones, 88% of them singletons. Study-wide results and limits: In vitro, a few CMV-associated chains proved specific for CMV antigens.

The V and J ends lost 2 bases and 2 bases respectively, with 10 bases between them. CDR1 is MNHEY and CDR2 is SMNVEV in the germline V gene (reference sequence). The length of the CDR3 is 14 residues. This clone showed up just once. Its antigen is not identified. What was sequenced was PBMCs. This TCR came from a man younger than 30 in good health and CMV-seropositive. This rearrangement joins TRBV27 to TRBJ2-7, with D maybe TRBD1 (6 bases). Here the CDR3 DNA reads TGTGCCAGCAGTTTAACCAGGGGAGCCTACGAGCAGTACTTC. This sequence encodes CASSLTRGAYEQYF.